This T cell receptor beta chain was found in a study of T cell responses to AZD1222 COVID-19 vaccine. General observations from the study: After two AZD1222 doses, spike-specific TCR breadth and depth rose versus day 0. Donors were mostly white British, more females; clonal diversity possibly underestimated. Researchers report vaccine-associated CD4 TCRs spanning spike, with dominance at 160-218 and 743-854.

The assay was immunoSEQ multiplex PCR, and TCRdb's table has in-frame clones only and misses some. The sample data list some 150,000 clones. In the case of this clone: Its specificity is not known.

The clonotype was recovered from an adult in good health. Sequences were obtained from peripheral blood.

In nucleotides, the CDR3 is TGTGCCAGCAGGCCCCGGTCCGGGGGGGATCAGCCCCAGCATTTT. Protein sequence: CASRPRSGGDQPQHF. This sequence joins TRBV6-5 and TRBJ1-5; maybe TRBD1 (5 bases). Germline-derived CDR1 and CDR2 are MNHEY and SVGAGI. The CDR3 spans 15 residues. V was cut by 6 bases and J by 5 bases, with 17 bases left in between.